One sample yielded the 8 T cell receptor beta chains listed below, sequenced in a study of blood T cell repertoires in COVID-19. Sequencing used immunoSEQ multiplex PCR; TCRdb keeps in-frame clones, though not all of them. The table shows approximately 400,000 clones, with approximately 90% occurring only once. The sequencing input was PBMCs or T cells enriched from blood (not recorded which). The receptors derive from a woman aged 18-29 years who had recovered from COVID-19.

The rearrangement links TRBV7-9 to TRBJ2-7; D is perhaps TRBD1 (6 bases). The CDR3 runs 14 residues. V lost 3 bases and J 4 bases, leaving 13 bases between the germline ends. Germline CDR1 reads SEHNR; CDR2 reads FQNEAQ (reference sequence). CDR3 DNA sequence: TGTGCCAGCAGCTTTCCGGGACAACCATACGAGCAGTACTTC. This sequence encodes CASSFPGQPYEQYF.

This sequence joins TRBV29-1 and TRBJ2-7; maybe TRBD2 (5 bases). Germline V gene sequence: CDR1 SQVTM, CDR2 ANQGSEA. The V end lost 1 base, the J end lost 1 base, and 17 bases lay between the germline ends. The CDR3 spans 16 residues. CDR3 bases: TGCAGCGTTGAAGGATTAGGAGGAGTCGAATCCTACGAGCAGTACTTC. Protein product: CSVEGLGGVESYEQYF.

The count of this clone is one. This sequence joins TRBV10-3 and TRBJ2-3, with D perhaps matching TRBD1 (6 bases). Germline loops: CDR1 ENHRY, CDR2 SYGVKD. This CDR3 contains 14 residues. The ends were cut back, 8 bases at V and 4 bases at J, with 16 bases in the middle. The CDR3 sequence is CAIQGAGASDTQYF. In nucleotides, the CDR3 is TGTGCCATCCAAGGAGCAGGGGCGTCAGATACGCAGTATTTT.

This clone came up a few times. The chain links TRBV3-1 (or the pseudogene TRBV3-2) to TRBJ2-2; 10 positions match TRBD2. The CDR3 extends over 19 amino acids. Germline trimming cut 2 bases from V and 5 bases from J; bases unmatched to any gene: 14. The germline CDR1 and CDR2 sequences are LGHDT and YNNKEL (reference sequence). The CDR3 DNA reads TGTGCCAGCAGCCAACTCCTAGCGGGGGCGTATGGTAGGACCGGGGAGCTGTTTTTT. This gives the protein CASSQLLAGAYGRTGELFF.

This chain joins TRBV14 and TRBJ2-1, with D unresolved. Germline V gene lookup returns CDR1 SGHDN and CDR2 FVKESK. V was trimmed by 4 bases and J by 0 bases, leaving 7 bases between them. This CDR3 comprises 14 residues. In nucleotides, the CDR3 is TGTGCCAGCAGCCTCCTGAGCTCCTACAATGAGCAGTTCTTC. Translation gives CASSLLSSYNEQFF.

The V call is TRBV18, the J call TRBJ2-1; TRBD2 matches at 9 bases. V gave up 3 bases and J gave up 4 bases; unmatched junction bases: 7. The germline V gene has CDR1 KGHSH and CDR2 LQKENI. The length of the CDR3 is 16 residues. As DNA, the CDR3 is TGTGCCAGCTCACCGAGCCTAGCGGGGACATACAATGAGCAGTTCTTC. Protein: CASSPSLAGTYNEQFF.

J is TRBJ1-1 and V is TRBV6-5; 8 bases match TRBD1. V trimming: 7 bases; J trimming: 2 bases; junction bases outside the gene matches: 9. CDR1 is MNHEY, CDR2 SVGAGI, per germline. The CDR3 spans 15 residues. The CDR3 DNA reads TGTGCCAGCATTAATGGGGACAGGACAAACACTGAAGCTTTCTTT. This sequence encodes CASINGDRTNTEAFF.

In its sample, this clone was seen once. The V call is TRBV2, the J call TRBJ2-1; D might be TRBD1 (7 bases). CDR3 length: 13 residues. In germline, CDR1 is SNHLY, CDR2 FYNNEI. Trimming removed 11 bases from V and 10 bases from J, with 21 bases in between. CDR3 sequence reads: CALPAGGTEEQFF. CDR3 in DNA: TGTGCCTTGCCTGCTGGGGGGACAGAGGAGCAGTTCTTC.